The T cell receptor (beta chain) under discussion was sequenced for a study of control samples from healthy donors and cancer patients. TCRdb keeps only in-frame clones here, not all; method: immunoSEQ multiplex PCR. The table shows under 450,000 clones, with approximately 90% occurring only once. The ends lost 2 bases at V and 3 bases at J; junction bases unmatched: 5. The CDR3 covers 16 residues. Germline V gene lookup returns CDR1 SGHDT and CDR2 YYEEEE. Sequenced: PBMCs. The receptor's source is a man aged 40-50 years with head and neck cancer. The chain employs TRBV5-6 and TRBJ1-3, with 10 bases aligning to TRBD1. CDR3 bases: TGTGCCAGCAGCTTACCCGGGACAGGGGATGGAAACACCATATATTTT. Amino acids: CASSLPGTGDGNTIYF.